Listed below are T cell receptor beta chains from one sample, sequenced in a study of T-cell reconstitution after alpha-beta-depleted transplantation in children. Via MiXCR, TCRdb re-called the PCR reads, giving one row per CDR3 protein. The sample contains 250,000 to 400,000 distinct CDR3 sequences, around 25% of which appear only once. The specimen comprised PBMCs, mostly from graft donor cells, sampled 180 days after TCRalphabeta/CD19-depleted stem cell transplant. These receptors came from a male patient younger than 18 who had a stem cell transplant for acute lymphoblastic leukemia, so the T cells may come from the graft donor. Both conserved end residues are part of each CDR3. The order of the fields is CDR3 length, V gene, clone size, J gene, CDR3 protein. Size values are once, few and many counts, or a class for expanded clones, and some rows have none.

len: 15; v_gene: TRBV15; abundance: -; j_gene: TRBJ2-7; CDR3aa: CATSREWGLAYEQYF
len: 16; v_gene: TRBV4-1; abundance: -; j_gene: TRBJ2-2; CDR3aa: CASSQTGGLNTGELFF
len: 18; v_gene: TRBV5-1; abundance: -; j_gene: TRBJ2-1; CDR3aa: CASSQGLAGGWSYNEQFF
len: 17; v_gene: TRBV9; abundance: few; j_gene: TRBJ1-4; CDR3aa: CASSVDGGIGSNEKLFF
len: 14; v_gene: TRBV7-9; abundance: -; j_gene: TRBJ2-7; CDR3aa: CASSPDGKSYEQYF
len: 15; v_gene: TRBV12-3/TRBV12-4; abundance: -; j_gene: TRBJ2-1; CDR3aa: CASSSTGTGYGEQFF
len: 15; v_gene: TRBV14; abundance: -; j_gene: TRBJ2-5; CDR3aa: CASSQDLHASATQYF
len: 12; v_gene: TRBV18; abundance: -; j_gene: TRBJ1-1; CDR3aa: CASSPVGYEAFF
len: 15; v_gene: TRBV5-1; abundance: -; j_gene: TRBJ2-7; CDR3aa: CASSTSAGASYEQYF
len: 13; v_gene: TRBV18; abundance: -; j_gene: TRBJ2-5; CDR3aa: CASSPPAQETQYF
len: 14; v_gene: TRBV10-2; abundance: -; j_gene: TRBJ1-1; CDR3aa: CASRSATKPQGAFF
len: 15; v_gene: TRBV6-5; abundance: -; j_gene: TRBJ2-7; CDR3aa: CASSYPGLAGYEQYF
len: 17; v_gene: TRBV3-1; abundance: -; j_gene: TRBJ2-5; CDR3aa: CASCHPLLAGERETQYF
len: 14; v_gene: TRBV27; abundance: few; j_gene: TRBJ1-2; CDR3aa: CASSFTGYNYGYTF
len: 14; v_gene: TRBV14; abundance: -; j_gene: TRBJ2-7; CDR3aa: CASSQDKAGPEQYF
len: 13; v_gene: TRBV7-2; abundance: -; j_gene: TRBJ2-1; CDR3aa: CASNRRQDNEQFF
len: 22; v_gene: TRBV6-4; abundance: many; j_gene: TRBJ1-1; CDR3aa: CASSPRWAGLWGWRFWDTEAFF
len: 14; v_gene: TRBV21-1; abundance: -; j_gene: TRBJ2-7; CDR3aa: CASCGRTGAYEKYF
len: 17; v_gene: TRBV12-3/TRBV12-4; abundance: -; j_gene: TRBJ2-7; CDR3aa: CASSPLKGPAGGYEQYF
len: 16; v_gene: TRBV18; abundance: -; j_gene: TRBJ1-4; CDR3aa: CATSTEPFFLIEKLFF
len: 16; v_gene: TRBV4-1; abundance: -; j_gene: TRBJ2-6; CDR3aa: CASSQAQYSGANVLTF
len: 15; v_gene: TRBV5-1; abundance: few; j_gene: TRBJ1-4; CDR3aa: CASSLVGRGNEKLFF
len: 16; v_gene: TRBV4-1; abundance: once; j_gene: TRBJ2-7; CDR3aa: CASSQVQTRTFGEQYF
len: 15; v_gene: TRBV3-1; abundance: -; j_gene: TRBJ2-5; CDR3aa: CATCPGLAGGETQYF
len: 13; v_gene: TRBV20-1; abundance: many; j_gene: TRBJ2-7; CDR3aa: CSARKQGSDEQYF
len: 15; v_gene: TRBV2; abundance: few; j_gene: TRBJ2-2; CDR3aa: CASSGGTPNTGELFF
len: 15; v_gene: TRBV7-9; abundance: -; j_gene: TRBJ1-2; CDR3aa: CASSDWTGTNYGYTF
len: 14; v_gene: TRBV10-3; abundance: many; j_gene: TRBJ2-5; CDR3aa: CAISAGGWEETQYF
len: 14; v_gene: TRBV3-1; abundance: -; j_gene: TRBJ1-6; CDR3aa: CASSPARGISPLHF
len: 11; v_gene: TRBV28; abundance: -; j_gene: TRBJ1-5; CDR3aa: CASSFKQPQHF
len: 15; v_gene: TRBV6-5; abundance: -; j_gene: TRBJ1-4; CDR3aa: CASSYSDRNNEKLFF
len: 16; v_gene: TRBV11-2; abundance: few; j_gene: TRBJ2-1; CDR3aa: CASSLDRQGPYNEQFF
len: 13; v_gene: TRBV29-1; abundance: -; j_gene: TRBJ2-5; CDR3aa: CSVARDSQDAQYF
len: 17; v_gene: TRBV7-9; abundance: few; j_gene: TRBJ2-3; CDR3aa: CASSPPLLGASTDTQYF
len: 11; v_gene: TRBV5-1; abundance: few; j_gene: TRBJ2-7; CDR3aa: CASSLGLQQYF
len: 18; v_gene: TRBV20-1; abundance: few; j_gene: TRBJ1-6; CDR3aa: CSARDSGFRGPYNSPLHF
len: 15; v_gene: TRBV7-9; abundance: few; j_gene: TRBJ2-7; CDR3aa: CASSSPRDRVYEQYF
len: 18; v_gene: TRBV5-5; abundance: -; j_gene: TRBJ1-2; CDR3aa: CASSLDDLAWGLPDGYTF
len: 14; v_gene: TRBV20-1; abundance: -; j_gene: TRBJ2-1; CDR3aa: CSASDRGHYNEQFF
len: 12; v_gene: TRBV20-1; abundance: -; j_gene: TRBJ1-5; CDR3aa: CSGRAALGPQHF
len: 12; v_gene: TRBV7-6; abundance: few; j_gene: TRBJ2-7; CDR3aa: CASSLFRGEQYF
len: 12; v_gene: TRBV6-6; abundance: many; j_gene: TRBJ1-5; CDR3aa: CASSYGNQPQHF
len: 14; v_gene: TRBV29-1; abundance: -; j_gene: TRBJ2-2; CDR3aa: CSVDQDANTGELFF
len: 16; v_gene: TRBV5-6; abundance: -; j_gene: TRBJ2-1; CDR3aa: CASSLPRLAGVDEQFF
len: 14; v_gene: TRBV7-9; abundance: -; j_gene: TRBJ2-7; CDR3aa: CASTRGDFPYEQYF
len: 20; v_gene: TRBV4-1; abundance: -; j_gene: TRBJ2-7; CDR3aa: CASSQWAAGLPKSVGYEQYF
len: 16; v_gene: TRBV11-2; abundance: -; j_gene: TRBJ2-3; CDR3aa: CASSTVSGRNTDTQYF
len: 14; v_gene: TRBV7-9; abundance: -; j_gene: TRBJ2-7; CDR3aa: CASSLGQGTYEKYF
len: 11; v_gene: TRBV13; abundance: -; j_gene: TRBJ2-1; CDR3aa: CASTAGGEQFF
len: 16; v_gene: TRBV5-1; abundance: -; j_gene: TRBJ1-1; CDR3aa: CASSLDGQGLNTEAFF
len: 15; v_gene: TRBV12-3/TRBV12-4; abundance: few; j_gene: TRBJ1-6; CDR3aa: CASSQGDLYNSPLHF
len: 13; v_gene: TRBV5-1; abundance: few; j_gene: TRBJ2-4; CDR3aa: CASSLISGHIQYF
len: 16; v_gene: TRBV29-1; abundance: few; j_gene: TRBJ2-4; CDR3aa: CSVEGTSGKRENIQYF